These T cell receptor beta chains were read from a single sample in a study of blood T cell repertoires in COVID-19. The repertoire was sequenced with immunoSEQ multiplex PCR; TCRdb's copy has only in-frame clones and lacks some. The table records around 40,000 clones, approximately 81% of them present only once. The sample was peripheral blood. The receptors derive from a human donor in a cohort sampled during active COVID-19. CDR3s include the opening cysteine and the closing phenylalanine or tryptophan. A D gene is named only where the DNA matches it firmly. Only part of the rows carry a size: once, few, many, or a class if the clone is expanded.

TRBD2 TRBJ2-5 TRBV6-6 - TGTGCCAGCAGTCCGGGACTAGCGGGGACGACCCAGTACTTC CASSPGLAGTTQYF
TRBD2 TRBJ2-5 TRBV6-2/TRBV6-3 - TGTGCCAGCAGTCTACTAGCGGGGGGTCGTGAGACCCAGTACTTC CASSLLAGGRETQYF
TRBD2 TRBJ2-1 TRBV2 - TGTGCCAGCAGACGGACTAGCTTCAATGAGCAGTTCTTC CASRRTSFNEQFF
- TRBJ1-4 TRBV7-9 - TGTGCCAGCAGCCGATCGGGGAATAATGAAAAACTGTTTTTT CASSRSGNNEKLFF
- TRBJ1-5 TRBV10-3 - TGTGCCATCAGTGAGTCAGGAGGGTATGGTCAGCCCCAGCATTTT CAISESGGYGQPQHF
TRBD1 TRBJ2-7 TRBV7-9 once TGTGCCAGCAGCGAGACAGGGTACGAGCAGTACTTC CASSETGYEQYF
TRBD1 TRBJ1-2 TRBV7-8 - TGTGCCAGCAGCTTAGCGGGGACAGGGGGCATCTATGGCTACACCTTC CASSLAGTGGIYGYTF
TRBD2 TRBJ2-5 TRBV13 - TGTGCCAGCAGCTTAGCAGCGGGGCGCCAAGAGACCCAGTACTTC CASSLAAGRQETQYF
- TRBJ1-3 TRBV12-3/TRBV12-4 - TGTGCCAGCAGTTACACTGGAAACACCATATATTTT CASSYTGNTIYF
- TRBJ2-7 TRBV2 - TGTGCCAGCAGTGAAGGTTACAGGGTGAGGGAGCAGTACTTC CASSEGYRVREQYF
- TRBJ2-5 TRBV11-1 - TGTGCCAGCAGCTCCCGACTCCGCCTGGAGACCCAGTACTTC CASSSRLRLETQYF
TRBD1 TRBJ1-2 TRBV5-4 - TGTGCCAGCAGTACCCGTACAAAGGGACGGGACAGGGTTTACACCTTC CASSTRTKGRDRVYTF
- TRBJ2-7 TRBV15 - TGTGCCACCAGCCGTGACAGGTCAGAGCAGTACTTC CATSRDRSEQYF
- TRBJ1-6 TRBV6-5 - TGTGCCAGCGGGGAGGCCCTAGATTCACCCCTCCACTTT CASGEALDSPLHF
- TRBJ2-1 TRBV7-7 - TGTGCCAGCAGCTTAGGAGGGATCAATGAGCAGTTCTTC CASSLGGINEQFF
- TRBJ1-2 TRBV5-1 - TGCGCCAGCAGCCCGGGGGACTTTAACTATGGCTACACCTTC CASSPGDFNYGYTF
- TRBJ2-2 TRBV19 - TGTGCCAGTAAGGGGGACCCGATAAACACCGGGGAGCTGTTTTTT CASKGDPINTGELFF
- TRBJ1-3 TRBV3-1/TRBV3-2 - TGTGCCAGCAGCCAAGATCAACCCACGGTAGGGAGTAGAAACACCATATATTTT CASSQDQPTVGSRNTIYF
- TRBJ2-1 TRBV3-1/TRBV3-2 few TGTGCCAGCAGCCAAGGAAGCCCGAATGAGCAGTTCTTC CASSQGSPNEQFF
- TRBJ1-6 TRBV6-5 - TGTGCCAGCAGTCTCAGGGATACCAATTCACCCCTCCACTTT CASSLRDTNSPLHF
- TRBJ2-7 TRBV11-2 - TGTGCCAGCAGCTTAGGGCAGGGTCGCGACTACGAGCAGTACTTC CASSLGQGRDYEQYF
- TRBJ2-7 TRBV20-1 - TGCAGTGCCCCTCGGGAGTACGAGCAGTACTTC CSAPREYEQYF
- TRBJ1-4 TRBV6-5 - TGTGCCAGCAGTTACTCTGGGGTCGAGGGTAATGAAAAACTGTTTTTT CASSYSGVEGNEKLFF
- TRBJ2-7 TRBV6-2/TRBV6-3 - TGTGCCAGCAGTTACCATGCAGGGAATGCTGGGGAGCAGTACTTC CASSYHAGNAGEQYF
TRBD1 TRBJ2-1 TRBV7-2 - TGTGCCAGCAGCTTAGTGAGGACAGGGAGGAATGAGCAGTTCTTC CASSLVRTGRNEQFF
TRBD2 TRBJ2-3 TRBV12-3/TRBV12-4 - TGTGCCACCAGACGGGGGGAAGATACGCAGTATTTT CATRRGEDTQYF
TRBD2 TRBJ2-3 TRBV4-2 - TGTGCCAGCAGAAAGCTAGCGGGGGCCAGCACAGATACGCAGTATTTT CASRKLAGASTDTQYF
- TRBJ1-2 TRBV5-1 - TGCGCCAGCAGCCCAACAGGGAATACTAACTATGGCTACACCTTC CASSPTGNTNYGYTF
- TRBJ1-5 TRBV19 few TGTGCCAGTAGTACGGCCAAGGGGCTCAATCAGCCCCAGCATTTT CASSTAKGLNQPQHF
TRBD2 TRBJ2-2 TRBV10-1 - TGCGCCAGCAGTCGGGGGGGCCTGAACACCGGGGAGCTGTTTTTT CASSRGGLNTGELFF
- TRBJ2-1 TRBV25-1 - TGTGCCAGCAGTGAATTAGGGGGGGGACCACCCCGCTACAATGAGCAGTTCTTC CASSELGGGPPRYNEQFF
- TRBJ2-7 TRBV7-8 - TGTGCCAGCAGCTTAGGCCAGCCAGGGGTATCCGAGCAGTACTTC CASSLGQPGVSEQYF
TRBD2 TRBJ2-7 TRBV2 once TGTGCCAGCAGGGTGGGACTAGAGGGAAGCGAGCAGTACTTC CASRVGLEGSEQYF
TRBD2 TRBJ2-1 TRBV2 few TGTGCCAGCAGTAGGAGAGCTAGCGGGGCGGCCGGGGAGCAGTTCTTC CASSRRASGAAGEQFF
- TRBJ2-7 TRBV12-3/TRBV12-4 - TGTGCCAGCATTGGGGACACCTACGAGCAGTACTTC CASIGDTYEQYF
TRBD1 TRBJ1-4 TRBV19 - TGTGCCAGTAGTACTACTAGACAGGGTTGGAATGAAAAACTGTTTTTT CASSTTRQGWNEKLFF